This T cell receptor (beta chain) was captured in a study of OX40 agonist ivuxolimab in advanced cancers. For the wider study: Ivuxolimab was an agonistic, fully human IgG2 monoclonal antibody directed against OX40 (CD134), a costimulatory receptor. Intravenous ivuxolimab was administered to patients every 2 weeks at six dose levels: 0.01, 0.1, 0.3, 1.5, 3 and 10 mg/kg. Of the roughly 54 patients in dose escalation, around 19 had hepatocellular carcinoma, some 15 had melanoma, 9 had renal cell carcinoma and 9 had head and neck cancer. In the dose-escalation cohort, 70% to 85% of patients were male, and the mean age was approximately 60 years, with a range of 23 to 79. Prior anti-PD-1, anti-PD-L1 or anti-CTLA-4 therapy was permitted, and checkpoint inhibitors had been received by roughly 40% of dose-escalation patients. Partial responses occurred in three dose-escalation patients: two with cutaneous melanoma and one with hepatocellular carcinoma. The point of sequencing TCRbeta in the periphery was to test whether ivuxolimab changed TCR sequence diversity and drove clonal T-cell expansion. The paper reports the monotherapy dose-escalation portion (N of about 47 patients) of the phase I ivuxolimab trial.

The trial excluded patients who had a history of autoimmune disease or were on systemic immunosuppression. In every dose cohort, peripheral blood was drawn for TCR sequencing at baseline, cycle 4 day 1, and cycle 7 day 1. The samples were drawn from a first-in-human, open-label, multicenter phase I dose-escalation trial of ivuxolimab. Adults with locally advanced or metastatic head and neck squamous cell, hepatocellular, melanoma or renal cell carcinoma were enrolled in the trial. Before TCR sequencing, CD4+ and CD8+ T cells were separately sorted from peripheral blood. Note on this clone: Its antigen target is currently unknown. Per-nucleotide qualities are absent, and no much larger clonotype sits a single base away.

Genomic DNA was isolated from the sorted cells so that the TCRbeta CDR3 region could be sequenced. TCRbeta CDR3 regions were sequenced using the immunoSEQ Assay. Held by TCRdb, this immuneACCESS table contains in-frame sequences only and omits some clones. Under half of the omission traces to an unresolved V gene where checked; the cause of the rest is unknown. The table for this sample lists about 68,000 clones; about 82% of them were counted only once. The ten largest clones represent around 7% of the sample. Overall study results and their limits: Antigen specificity was not determined for the clonally expanded peripheral T cells. In the 0.1-3.0 mg/kg groups, partial responders had among the lowest normalized peripheral clonal expansion, particularly in CD8+ T cells. Low levels of normalized T-cell clonal expansion were also seen in some patients who did not respond. On average, CD8+ T cells showed more expanded clones than CD4+ T cells after ivuxolimab. At doses from 0.1 to 3.0 mg/kg, clonal expansion was seen in both CD4+ and CD8+ blood T cells between baseline and week 6.

V is cut back by 6 bases and J by 1 base, with 9 bases in the junction unmatched. Including cysteine and phenylalanine, the CDR3 has 18 amino acids. Solely the CDR3 DNA is kept, with 54 bases framed from the first base. The germline V gene gives CDR1 as KGHSH and CDR2 as LQKENI. This material consisted of CD4+ or CD8+ T cells sorted from blood, taken in a trial of the OX40 agonist ivuxolimab. The source is an adult with an advanced solid tumor such as melanoma, head and neck, liver or kidney cancer. The chain was built from TRBV18 and TRBJ2-3; TRBD2 aligns with 14 central bases. The DNA is TGTGCCAGCTCTGTTACGGGACTAGCGGGAGCTGGCACAGATACGCAGTATTTT. It is translated as CASSVTGLAGAGTDTQYF.